This T cell receptor (beta chain) was recorded in a study of PD-1 blockade in mismatch repair-deficient tumors. Remarks on this clone: The antigen remains unidentified.

Study observations and caveats: About 4.5% of the roughly 140 peptide-expanded blood TCRs were also found in tumor.

Time point: identical approximately ten-day culture without peptide (control). PCR or immunohistochemistry showed mismatch repair deficiency in every enrolled patient. Three pembrolizumab responders had their TCRs sequenced. An approximately 10-day in vitro culture was run per each of about seven reactive peptides. In germline, CDR1 is SGHRS, CDR2 YFSETQ. The trim removed 5 bases at V and 2 bases at J, leaving 10 bases unmatched. The CDR3 sequence is 16 residues long. Sequencing was performed with immunoSEQ multiplex PCR; in TCRdb, only in-frame clones are kept and a portion is missing. The profile shows 14,000 or so clones, under 90% of them singletons.

The chain uses TRBV5-1 and TRBJ2-3; 8 bases agree with TRBD2. The clonotype was recovered from an adult with mismatch repair-deficient cancer. This sample comprised cells cultured in vitro, obtained from a patient treated with pembrolizumab. For the CDR3, the DNA is TGCGCCAGCAGTCAGATACTAGCGGAATCCACAGATACGCAGTATTTT. Translation: CASSQILAESTDTQYF.